This T cell receptor beta chain was sequenced during a study of shared clonotypes between healthy human individuals. It was into CD45RA+ naive and CD45RA-negative memory subsets that the CD4+ cells were split. The V and J ends lost 8 bases and 7 bases respectively, with 12 bases between them. The length of the CDR3 is 13 residues. Germline CDR1 and CDR2: SNHLY and FYNNEI. Repertoires were generated with immunoSEQ multiplex PCR, while TCRdb's copy carries only in-frame clones and drops some. The sample records roughly 2.5 million clones, around 90% being singletons. This TCR was sampled from a man between 18 and 29 years old in good health. V usage is TRBV2 and J usage is TRBJ1-6, with a weak D call TRBD1 (5 bases). The sequenced sample was naive CD4+ T cells sorted from blood. The subset: CD45RA+ positively selected. CDR3 in amino acids: CASLTEPNSPLHF. CDR3 coding DNA: TGTGCCAGCCTGACAGAACCGAATTCACCCCTCCACTTT.